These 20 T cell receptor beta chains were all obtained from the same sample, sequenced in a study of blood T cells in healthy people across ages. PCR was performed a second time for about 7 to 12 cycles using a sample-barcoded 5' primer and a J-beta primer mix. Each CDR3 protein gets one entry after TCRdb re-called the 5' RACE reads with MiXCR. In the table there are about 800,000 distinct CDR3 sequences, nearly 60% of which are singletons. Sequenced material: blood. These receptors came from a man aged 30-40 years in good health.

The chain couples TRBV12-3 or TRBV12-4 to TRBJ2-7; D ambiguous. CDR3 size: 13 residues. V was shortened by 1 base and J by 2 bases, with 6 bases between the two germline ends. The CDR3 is CASSLVPTYEQYF. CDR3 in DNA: TGTGCCAGCAGTTTAGTGCCTACCTACGAGCAGTACTTC.

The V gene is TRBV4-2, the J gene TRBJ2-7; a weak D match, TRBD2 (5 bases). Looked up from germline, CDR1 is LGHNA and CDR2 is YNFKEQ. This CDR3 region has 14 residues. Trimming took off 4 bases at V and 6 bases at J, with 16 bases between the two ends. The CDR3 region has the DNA TGTGCCAGCAGCCTGGCTCTAGGAGGTTCCGAGCAGTACTTC. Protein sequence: CASSLALGGSEQYF.

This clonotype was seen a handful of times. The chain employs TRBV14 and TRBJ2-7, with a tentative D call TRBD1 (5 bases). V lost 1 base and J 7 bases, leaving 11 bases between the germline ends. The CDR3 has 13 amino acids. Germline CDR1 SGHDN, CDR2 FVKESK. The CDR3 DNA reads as TGTGCCAGCAGCCAAGTGGTTTCAGGGGAGCAGTACTTC. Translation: CASSQVVSGEQYF.

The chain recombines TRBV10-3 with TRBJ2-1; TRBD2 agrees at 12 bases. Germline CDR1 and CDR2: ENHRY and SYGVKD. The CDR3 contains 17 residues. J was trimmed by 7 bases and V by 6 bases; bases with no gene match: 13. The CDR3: CAIRASSGRAQGNEQFF. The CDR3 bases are TGTGCCATCAGGGCTTCTAGCGGGAGGGCCCAGGGGAATGAGCAGTTCTTC.

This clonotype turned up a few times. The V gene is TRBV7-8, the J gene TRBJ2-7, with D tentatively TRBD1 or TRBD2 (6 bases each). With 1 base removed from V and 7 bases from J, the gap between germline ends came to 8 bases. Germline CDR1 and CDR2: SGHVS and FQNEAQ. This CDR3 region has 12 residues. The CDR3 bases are TGTGCCAGCAGCTTAGGGGGGGCGGAGCAGTACTTC. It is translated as CASSLGGAEQYF.

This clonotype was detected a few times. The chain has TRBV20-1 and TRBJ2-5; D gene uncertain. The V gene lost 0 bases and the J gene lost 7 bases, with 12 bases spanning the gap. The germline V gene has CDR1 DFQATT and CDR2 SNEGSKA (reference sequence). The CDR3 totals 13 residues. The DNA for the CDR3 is TGCAGTGCTAGAGATCCGTGGAGAGGGACCCAGTACTTC. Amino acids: CSARDPWRGTQYF.

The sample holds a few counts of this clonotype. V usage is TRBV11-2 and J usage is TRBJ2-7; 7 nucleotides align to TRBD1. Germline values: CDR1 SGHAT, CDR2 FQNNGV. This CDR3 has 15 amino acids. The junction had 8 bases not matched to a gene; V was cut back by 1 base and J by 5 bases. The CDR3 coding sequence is TGTGCCAGCAGCTTAGTCGACAGGGATTTGAACGAGCAGTACTTC. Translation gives CASSLVDRDLNEQYF.

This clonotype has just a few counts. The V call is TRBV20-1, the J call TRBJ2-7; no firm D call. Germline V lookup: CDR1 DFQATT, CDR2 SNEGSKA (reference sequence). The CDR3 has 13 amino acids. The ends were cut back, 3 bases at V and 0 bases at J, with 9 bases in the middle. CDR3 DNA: TGCAGTGCTAGCGACGGCGGCTCCTACGAGCAGTACTTC. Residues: CSASDGGSYEQYF.

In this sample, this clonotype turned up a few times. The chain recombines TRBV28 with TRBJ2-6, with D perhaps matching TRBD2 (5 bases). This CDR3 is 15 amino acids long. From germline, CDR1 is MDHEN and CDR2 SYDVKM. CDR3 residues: CASSRGSAGANVLTF. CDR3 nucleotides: TGTGCTTCTAGCCGGGGTTCGGCTGGGGCCAACGTCCTGACTTTC.

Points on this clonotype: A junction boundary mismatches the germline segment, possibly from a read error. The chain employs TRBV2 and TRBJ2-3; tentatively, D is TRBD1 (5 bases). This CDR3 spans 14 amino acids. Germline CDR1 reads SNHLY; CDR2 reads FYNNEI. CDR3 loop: CASSEGRSIDTQYF. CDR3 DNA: TGTGCCAGCAGTGAGGGGCGGAGCATAGATACGCAGTATTTT.

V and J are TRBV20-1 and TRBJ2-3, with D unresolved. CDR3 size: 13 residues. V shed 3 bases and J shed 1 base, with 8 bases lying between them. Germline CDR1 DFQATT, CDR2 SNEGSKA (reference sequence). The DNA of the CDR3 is TGCAGTGCTAGCGGACCTGGCACAGATACGCAGTATTTT. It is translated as CSASGPGTDTQYF.

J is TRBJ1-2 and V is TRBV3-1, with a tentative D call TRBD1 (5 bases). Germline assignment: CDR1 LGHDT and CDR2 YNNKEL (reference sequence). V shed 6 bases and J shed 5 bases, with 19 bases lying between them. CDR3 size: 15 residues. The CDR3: CASRESRQLPYGYTF. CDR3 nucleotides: TGTGCCAGCAGAGAAAGTCGACAGCTACCATATGGCTACACCTTC.

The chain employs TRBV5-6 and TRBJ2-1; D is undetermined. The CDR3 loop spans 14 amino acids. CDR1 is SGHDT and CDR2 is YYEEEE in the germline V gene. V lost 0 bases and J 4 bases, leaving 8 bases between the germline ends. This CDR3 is CASSLVVLYNEQFF. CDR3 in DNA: TGTGCCAGCAGCTTGGTCGTACTATACAATGAGCAGTTCTTC. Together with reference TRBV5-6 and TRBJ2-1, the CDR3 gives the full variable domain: DAGVTQSPTHLIKTRGQQVTLRCSPKSGHDTVSWYQQALGQGPQFIFQYYEEEERQRGNFPDRFSGHQFPNYSSELNVNALLLGDSALYLCASSLVVLYNEQFFGPGTRLTVL.

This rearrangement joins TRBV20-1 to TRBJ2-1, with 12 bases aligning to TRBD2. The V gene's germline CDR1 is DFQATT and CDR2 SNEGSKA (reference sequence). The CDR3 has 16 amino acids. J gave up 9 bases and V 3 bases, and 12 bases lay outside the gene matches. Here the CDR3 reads CSASTPLAGGFGEQFF. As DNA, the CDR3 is TGCAGTGCTAGTACTCCCCTAGCGGGAGGGTTTGGTGAGCAGTTCTTC.

CDR3 nucleotides: TGTGCCAGCACCCTGACATTAGGCTACGAGCAGTACTTC. Its translation is CASTLTLGYEQYF. V and J are TRBV28 and TRBJ2-7; D is ambiguous. This CDR3 is 13 amino acids long. The V end lost 7 bases, the J end lost 3 bases, and 13 bases lay between the germline ends. The germline gives CDR1 MDHEN, CDR2 SYDVKM. Full variable domain (rest looked up from reference TRBV28 and TRBJ2-7): DVKVTQSSRYLVKRTGEKVFLECVQDMDHENMFWYRQDPGLGLRLIYFSYDVKMKEKGDIPEGYSVSREKKERFSLILESASTNQTSMYLCASTLTLGYEQYFGPGTRLTVT.

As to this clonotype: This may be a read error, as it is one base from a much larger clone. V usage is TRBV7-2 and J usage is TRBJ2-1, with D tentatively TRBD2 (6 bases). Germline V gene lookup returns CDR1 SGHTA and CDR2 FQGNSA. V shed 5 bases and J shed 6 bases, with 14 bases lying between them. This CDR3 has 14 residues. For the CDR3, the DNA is TGTGCCAGCAGCGCCTCCGGGGGAATCAATGAGCAGTTCTTC. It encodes CASSASGGINEQFF.

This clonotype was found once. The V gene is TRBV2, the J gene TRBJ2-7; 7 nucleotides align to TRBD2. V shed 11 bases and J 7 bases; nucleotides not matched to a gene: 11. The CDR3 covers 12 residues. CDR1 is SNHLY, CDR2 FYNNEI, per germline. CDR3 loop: CAWGRGPNEQYF. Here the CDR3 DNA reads TGTGCCTGGGGGAGGGGCCCAAATGAGCAGTACTTC.

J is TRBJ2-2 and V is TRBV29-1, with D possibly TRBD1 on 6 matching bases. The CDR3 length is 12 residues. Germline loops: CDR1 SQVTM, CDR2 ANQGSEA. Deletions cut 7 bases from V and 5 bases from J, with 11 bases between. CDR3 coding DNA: TGCAGCGGGGGACAAGTAACCGGGGAGCTGTTTTTT. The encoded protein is CSGGQVTGELFF.

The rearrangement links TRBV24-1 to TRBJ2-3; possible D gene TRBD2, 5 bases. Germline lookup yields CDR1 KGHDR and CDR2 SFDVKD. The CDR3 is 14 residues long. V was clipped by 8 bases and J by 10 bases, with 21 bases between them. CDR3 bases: TGTGCCACCAATCCGGGAAGCACTCCCATCGCGCAGTATTTT. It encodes CATNPGSTPIAQYF.

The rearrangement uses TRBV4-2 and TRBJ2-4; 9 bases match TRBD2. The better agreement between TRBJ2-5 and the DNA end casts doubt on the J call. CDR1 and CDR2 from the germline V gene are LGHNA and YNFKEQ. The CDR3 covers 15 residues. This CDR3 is CASSPERLAEETQYF. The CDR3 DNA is TGTGCCAGCAGCCCGGAACGACTAGCGGAAGAGACCCAGTACTTC.